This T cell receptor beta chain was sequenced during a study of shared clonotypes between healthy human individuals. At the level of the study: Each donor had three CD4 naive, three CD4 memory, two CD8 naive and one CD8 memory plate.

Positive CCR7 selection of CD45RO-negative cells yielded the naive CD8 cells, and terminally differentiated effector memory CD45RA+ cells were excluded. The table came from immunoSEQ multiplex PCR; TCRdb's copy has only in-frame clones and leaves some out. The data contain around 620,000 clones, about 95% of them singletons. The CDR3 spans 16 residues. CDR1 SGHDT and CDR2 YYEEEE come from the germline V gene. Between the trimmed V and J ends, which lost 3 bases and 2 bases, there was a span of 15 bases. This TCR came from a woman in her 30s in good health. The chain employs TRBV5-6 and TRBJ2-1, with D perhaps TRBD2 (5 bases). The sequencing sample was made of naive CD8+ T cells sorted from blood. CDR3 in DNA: TGTGCCAGCAGCTCGGCCCTCGACGGGACCTACAATGAGCAGTTCTTC. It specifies CASSSALDGTYNEQFF. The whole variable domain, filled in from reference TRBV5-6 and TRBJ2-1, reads DAGVTQSPTHLIKTRGQQVTLRCSPKSGHDTVSWYQQALGQGPQFIFQYYEEEERQRGNFPDRFSGHQFPNYSSELNVNALLLGDSALYLCASSSALDGTYNEQFFGPGTRLTVL.